The 3 T cell receptor beta chains below come from one sample, sequenced in a study of T cell responses to AZD1222 COVID-19 vaccine. Clones were sequenced by immunoSEQ multiplex PCR, and TCRdb holds only the in-frame ones, with some missing. Of 30,000 to 35,000 clones in the sample, about 84% were seen once. This sample comprised peripheral blood, obtained 28 days after the second AZD1222 dose. The origin of the receptors is an adult who received the AZD1222 COVID-19 vaccine.

The chain employs TRBV6-2 or TRBV6-3 and TRBJ1-2, with D perhaps matching TRBD1 (5 bases). The CDR3 covers 14 residues. The germline V gene has CDR1 MNHEY and CDR2 SVGEGT. V shed 5 bases and J shed 4 bases, with 14 bases lying between them. In DNA form, the CDR3 reads TGTGCCAGCAGTCCATCGGGACGGCTCTATGGCTACACCTTC. It translates to CASSPSGRLYGYTF.

J is TRBJ2-5 and V is TRBV5-1; D uncertain. In germline, CDR1 is SGHRS, CDR2 YFSETQ. The V end lost 1 base, the J end lost 2 bases, and 3 bases lay between the germline ends. The CDR3 has 12 amino acids. The CDR3 sequence is CASSLPQETQYF. The CDR3 DNA follows: TGCGCCAGCAGCTTGCCTCAAGAGACCCAGTACTTC.

The table lists this clone with a count of one. The rearrangement links TRBV4-3 to TRBJ2-1; TRBD2 agrees at 9 bases. J lost 6 bases, V lost 3 bases, and 9 bases had no gene match. This CDR3 region has 16 residues. Germline V gene data show CDR1 as LGHNA and CDR2 as YSLEER. The CDR3 spells CASSQPSSGASNEQFF. The CDR3, as DNA: TGCGCCAGCAGCCAGCCCTCTAGCGGGGCTAGCAATGAGCAGTTCTTC.